The rows below give T cell receptor beta chains drawn from one sample of a study of tumor-infiltrating lymphocytes in primary liver carcinoma. In TCRdb, the multiplex PCR reads were re-called with MiXCR into one record per CDR3 protein. The table shows approximately 60,000 distinct CDR3 sequences, with less than 75% occurring only once. Source material: liver tumor tissue from sampling region 2. The receptors originated from a man aged 35-49 years with primary liver carcinoma and hepatitis B virus infection. The CDR3 runs from the conserved cysteine through the conserved F or W. Size values are once, few and many counts, or a class for expanded clones, and some rows have none.

v_gene	j_gene	abundance	CDR3aa
TRBV11-3	TRBJ2-1	-	CANSLDQREAFSPYNEQFF
TRBV12-5	TRBJ2-2	-	CASGVERESGTVELFF
TRBV4-1	TRBJ1-6	large	CASSHHLQGADSPLHF
TRBV6-5	TRBJ2-7	few	CASTSHTGGEQYF
TRBV11-2	TRBJ2-5	-	CASSLSSIRGTGRETQYF
TRBV23-1	TRBJ2-2	-	CASTPINVLGQVHTGELFF
TRBV11-1	TRBJ2-1	few	CASSPSGRAYNEQFF
TRBV11-2	TRBJ2-6	-	CASSRRTGSVSGANVLTF
TRBV29-1	TRBJ2-5	-	CSVEIDRGHGETRYF
TRBV4-1	TRBJ1-1	-	CAGSQNGYTEAFF
TRBV21-1	TRBJ2-7	many	CASSKPGHSYEQYF
TRBV11-2	TRBJ2-7	-	CASLTRGLSYEQYF
TRBV5-1	TRBJ1-4	many	CASSLAGSTGYEKLFF
TRBV6-1	TRBJ2-7	-	CASSRTSGVFTYEPYF
TRBV5-1	TRBJ1-1	-	CASTPSGQGANTEAFF
TRBV11-2	TRBJ2-2	-	CARSFAGSNTGLLFF
TRBV7-9	TRBJ2-1	-	CASNLRDRDVDEQLF
TRBV29-1	TRBJ1-2	-	CSVVFGNGNTF
TRBV11-2	TRBJ2-3	medium-sized	CASSTGTSGTDTQYF
TRBV12-3/TRBV12-4	TRBJ2-7	-	CASRPQGARGSEQYF
TRBV29-1	-	-	CSVGASGRPDTQHF
TRBV28	TRBJ2-7	-	CASSMGRQDSNEQYF